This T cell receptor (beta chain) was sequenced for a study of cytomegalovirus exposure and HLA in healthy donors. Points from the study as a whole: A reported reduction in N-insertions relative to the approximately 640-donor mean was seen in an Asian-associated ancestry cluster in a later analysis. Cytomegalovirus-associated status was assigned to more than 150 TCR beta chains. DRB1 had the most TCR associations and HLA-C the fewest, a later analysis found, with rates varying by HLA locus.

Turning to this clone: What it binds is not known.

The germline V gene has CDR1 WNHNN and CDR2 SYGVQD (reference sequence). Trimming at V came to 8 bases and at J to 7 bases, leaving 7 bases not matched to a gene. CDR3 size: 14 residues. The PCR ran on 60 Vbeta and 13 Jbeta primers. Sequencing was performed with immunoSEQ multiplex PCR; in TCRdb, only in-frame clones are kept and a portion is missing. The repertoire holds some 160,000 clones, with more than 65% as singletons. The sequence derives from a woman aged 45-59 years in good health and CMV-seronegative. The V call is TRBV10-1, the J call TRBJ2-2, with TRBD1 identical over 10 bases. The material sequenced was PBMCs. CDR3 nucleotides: TGCGCCAGCGGGGACAGGGGAACGGGCGGGGAGCTGTTTTTT. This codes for CASGDRGTGGELFF.